This T cell receptor (beta chain) comes out of a study of blood T cell repertoires in COVID-19. Turning to the study itself: Spain, Italy and the United States supplied samples that represented acute and convalescent COVID-19.

Measured with immunoSEQ multiplex PCR; TCRdb has only the in-frame clones, and not every one. The data contain 35,000 to 50,000 clones, approximately 86% of them singletons. The CDR3 has 13 amino acids. V lost 8 bases and J lost 3, with 12 bases in between. The material sequenced was peripheral blood. This receptor was taken from a woman aged 70-85 years with acute or convalescent COVID-19. V is TRBV12-3 or TRBV12-4 and J is TRBJ2-3; no firm D call. CDR3 nucleotides: TGTGCCAGCTCTTTCTCCCAGACAGATACGCAGTATTTT. It yields the protein CASSFSQTDTQYF.